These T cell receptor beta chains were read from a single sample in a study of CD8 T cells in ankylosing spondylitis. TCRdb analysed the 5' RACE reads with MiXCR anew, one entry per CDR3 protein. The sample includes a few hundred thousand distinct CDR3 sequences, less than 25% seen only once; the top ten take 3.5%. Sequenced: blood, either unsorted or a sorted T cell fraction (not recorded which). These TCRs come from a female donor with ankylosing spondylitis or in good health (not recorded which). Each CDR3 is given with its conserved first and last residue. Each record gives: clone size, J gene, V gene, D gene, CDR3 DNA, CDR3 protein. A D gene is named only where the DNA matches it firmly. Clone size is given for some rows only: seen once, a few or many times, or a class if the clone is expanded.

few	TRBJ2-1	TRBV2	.	TGTGCCAGCAGGGGACTGATGGGCTACAATGAGCAGTTCTTC	CASRGLMGYNEQFF
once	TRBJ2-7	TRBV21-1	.	TGTGCCAGCAGCAAAGAAGGGGACAACTACGAGCAGTACTTC	CASSKEGDNYEQYF
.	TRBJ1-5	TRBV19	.	TGTGCCAGTAGTATATTGGTGGATCAGCCCCAGCATTTT	CASSILVDQPQHF
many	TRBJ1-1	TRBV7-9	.	TGTGCCAGCAGCGTGAACACTGAAGCTTTCTTT	CASSVNTEAFF
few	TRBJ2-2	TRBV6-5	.	TGTGCCAGCAGTTACAATGGGGGCGAGGGCACCGGGGAGCTGTTTTTT	CASSYNGGEGTGELFF
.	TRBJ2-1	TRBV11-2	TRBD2	TGTGCCAGCAGCTTAGTAGCGGGAGTAGGATACAATGAGCAGTTCTTC	CASSLVAGVGYNEQFF
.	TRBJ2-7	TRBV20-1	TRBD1	TGCTGTGGGGGACAGGCTCCCTACGAGCAGTACTTC	CCGGQAPYEQYF
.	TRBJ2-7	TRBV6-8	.	TGTGCCAGCAGTTACTCGATTTTTCGACTCCCCAAGTCCTACGAGCAGTACTTC	CASSYSIFRLPKSYEQYF
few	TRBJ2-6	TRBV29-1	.	TGCAGCGTTACTTTAGGGCGGGGGGCCAACGTCCTGACTTTC	CSVTLGRGANVLTF
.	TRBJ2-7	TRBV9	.	TGTGCCAGCAGCTTCTCCGACAGGACGCTGGGCGAGCAGTACTTC	CASSFSDRTLGEQYF
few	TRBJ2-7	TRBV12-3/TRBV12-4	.	TGTGCCAGCAGTTTAGTCCCTAGCCTCTACGAGCAGTACTTC	CASSLVPSLYEQYF
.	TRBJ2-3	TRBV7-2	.	TGTGCCAGCAGCTTAGTGTCTCCCTCGGATACGCAGTATTTT	CASSLVSPSDTQYF
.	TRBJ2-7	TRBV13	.	TGTGCCAGCGCAACAGACAGAAGTTACGAGCAGTACTTC	CASATDRSYEQYF
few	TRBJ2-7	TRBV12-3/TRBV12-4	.	TGTGCCAGCAGAGGGGAGGTCGGGCAGTACTTC	CASRGEVGQYF
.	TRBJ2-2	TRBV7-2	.	TGTGCCAGCACCCTTAGAGGCAGGGGCGACACCGGGGAGCTGTTTTTT	CASTLRGRGDTGELFF
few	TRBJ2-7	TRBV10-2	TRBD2	TGCGCCAGCTCGGGGACCAGGGCGGGAGCGCGATACGAGCAGTACTTC	CASSGTRAGARYEQYF
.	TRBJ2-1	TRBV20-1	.	TGCAGTGCTAGTCACTTCTACAATGAGCAGTTCTTC	CSASHFYNEQFF
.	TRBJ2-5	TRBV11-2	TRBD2	TGTGCCAGCAGCTTAGAATTTAGCGGGAGGAAGACCCAGTACTTC	CASSLEFSGRKTQYF
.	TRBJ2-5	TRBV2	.	TGTGCCAGCAGTGAACTAGCTGCAGCACTTCAAGAGACCCAGTACTTC	CASSELAAALQETQYF
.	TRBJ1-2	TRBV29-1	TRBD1	TGCAGCGGTTTCGACAGGGGCAACTATGGCTACACCTTC	CSGFDRGNYGYTF
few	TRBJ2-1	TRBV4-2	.	TGTGCCAGCAGCCGCGGAGGGACAGAAGGCAATGAGCAGTTCTTC	CASSRGGTEGNEQFF
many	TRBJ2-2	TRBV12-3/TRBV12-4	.	TGTGCCAGCAGTTTGGGATCGAGCACCGGGGAGCTGTTTTTT	CASSLGSSTGELFF
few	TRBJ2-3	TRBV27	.	TGTGCCAGCAGACTTAGTGCAGGGTTCACAGATACGCAGTATTTT	CASRLSAGFTDTQYF
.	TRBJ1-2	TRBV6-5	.	TGTGCCAGCGGTCGGAACTATGGCTACACCTTC	CASGRNYGYTF
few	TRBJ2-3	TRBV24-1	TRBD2	TGTGCCACCAGTGACGCTAAGCGGGGAGGTAGAGATACGCAGTATTTT	CATSDAKRGGRDTQYF
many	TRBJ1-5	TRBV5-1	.	TGCGCCAGCAGCTTGTCGGGCAATCAGCCCCAGCATTTT	CASSLSGNQPQHF
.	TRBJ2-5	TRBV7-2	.	TGTGCCAGCCTCCGGGGGTTAGGAGAGACCCAGTACTTC	CASLRGLGETQYF
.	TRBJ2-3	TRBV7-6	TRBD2	TGTGCCAGCAGTTTCACTAGCGGGAGAGGGGCAGATACGCAGTATTTT	CASSFTSGRGADTQYF
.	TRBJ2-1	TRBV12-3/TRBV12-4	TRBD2	TGTGCCAGCAGTTTATTCAGCGGGAGGGAGAATGAGCAGTTCTTC	CASSLFSGRENEQFF